This TCR beta chain was documented in a study of blood T cell repertoires in COVID-19 (dated by TCRdb to 2019 to 2021). As for the study more broadly: The collaborator samples originated in the United States, Italy and Spain and spanned the acute and convalescent phases of COVID-19. The material from the prospective study consisted of cDNA or gDNA derived from T cells, B-cell-depleted T cells, or PBMCs. Subjects who had been exposed to COVID-19, were actively infected with it, or had recovered from it provided the deeply sampled blood TCRbeta repertoires that made up the dataset. The repertoires were released in a freely available public database meant as a resource for research on the immune response to SARS-CoV-2. Samples were obtained from the ongoing ImmuneRACE study (first 160 participants) and from 1,000 to 1,500 subjects provided by 6 global collaborators. Nearly every sample came with metadata listing a de-identified subject ID, COVID-19 status, age in years and sex. Where HLA class I and class II types were available, the types were taken from metadata supplied by the sample provider, not from assay-based typing.

TCRbeta CDR3 regions were amplified from genomic DNA by means of the immunoSEQ Assay, a bias-controlled multiplex PCR. On the study's bioinformatics: The number of nucleated cells in each sample was estimated by amplification of reference gene primers within the assay. To quantify the absolute abundance of each unique TCRbeta CDR3 rearrangement, sequence reads were collapsed and filtered. Productive Simpson clonality was computed per sample as the square root of Simpson's diversity index over productive rearrangements. TCRdb obtained this table from immuneACCESS and retained in-frame rearrangements with V and J assigned. These tables miss some clones; where compared with another copy, unresolved V genes account for less than half of the shortfall, and the remainder is unexplained. From that table come the V and J calls and clone size; the DNA was used to work out D and trimming. Here the sample has some 100,000 clones; around four fifths occur a single time. Over 10% of the sample is in the top ten clones.

About this clone itself: What antigen it recognizes has not been identified. No base qualities exist here, and no much larger clone lies one base off it.

Each collaborating institution followed its own protocols to collect whole blood in K2EDTA tubes. For TCRbeta analysis, collaborators shipped samples in one of three forms: frozen whole blood, isolated PBMCs, or DNA extracted from either of those sample types. Trimming costs V 0 bases and J 2 bases, and their ends lie 11 bases apart. Including cysteine and phenylalanine, the CDR3 has 16 amino acids. The DNA shown is the 48-base CDR3, in frame from base 1. In the germline V gene (reference sequence), CDR1 corresponds to LNHNV and CDR2 to YYDKDF. The research as a whole found: How much clinical and demographic metadata was included differed by source and by participant, and the metadata was provided uncurated.

The chain was built from TRBV15 and TRBJ2-1, with the D gene call left open. This TCR was recovered from a woman in her 70s with acute or convalescent COVID-19. The specimen was peripheral blood. CDR3 region: CATSREGSSTYNEQFF. Read as DNA, the sequence is TGTGCCACCAGCAGAGAAGGTAGCAGCACCTACAATGAGCAGTTCTTC. Here the CDR3 is joined to the reference TRBV15 and TRBJ2-1 genes, and the full variable domain is: DAMVIQNPRYQVTQFGKPVTLSCSQTLNHNVMYWYQQKSSQAPKLLFHYYDKDFNNEADTPDNFQSRRPNTSFCFLDIRSPGLGDTAMYLCATSREGSSTYNEQFFGPGTRLTVL.